This T cell receptor (beta chain) came from a study of T cell responses to AZD1222 COVID-19 vaccine. The CDR3 runs 14 residues. The V gene's germline CDR1 is MRHNA and CDR2 SNTAGT. The ends were cut back, 2 bases at V and 3 bases at J, with 5 bases in the middle. On this clone: Its antigen is as yet unknown.

The method was immunoSEQ multiplex PCR; TCRdb's version includes in-frame clones alone and lacks a portion of them. The sample lists roughly 87,000 clones, roughly 90% occurring once. Study findings and constraints: Two doses of AZD1222 preceded a rise in Spike-specific TCR breadth and depth. Only after the peak T cell response were repertoires sampled. Only 5 or 6 people who got AZD1222 tested seropositive at baseline. Possibly, clonal diversity was underestimated; donors were largely white British and included more females.

The chain is built from TRBV6-4 and TRBJ2-6, with no clear D. This specimen was peripheral blood, taken 28 days after the second AZD1222 dose. The sequence derives from an adult who received the AZD1222 COVID-19 vaccine. The CDR3 reads CASSDGVGANVLTF. In DNA, the CDR3 is TGTGCCAGCAGTGACGGGGTTGGGGCCAACGTCCTGACTTTC.